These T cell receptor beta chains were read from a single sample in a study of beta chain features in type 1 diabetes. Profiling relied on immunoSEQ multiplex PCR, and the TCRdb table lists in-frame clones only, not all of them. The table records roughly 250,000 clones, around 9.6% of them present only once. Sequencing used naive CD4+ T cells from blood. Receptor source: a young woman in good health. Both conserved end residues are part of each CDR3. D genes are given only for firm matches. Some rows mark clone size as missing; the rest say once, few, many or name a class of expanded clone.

CDR3 DNA: TGTGCCAGTGCCATAGGGGCTGGAAACACCATATATTTT
CDR3 protein: CASAIGAGNTIYF
clone size: .
V gene: TRBV7-9
D gene: .
CDR3 length: 13
J gene: TRBJ1-3

CDR3 DNA: TGTGCCAGCGTCGGGACTAGCGGGGCCTACGAGCAGTACTTC
CDR3 protein: CASVGTSGAYEQYF
clone size: .
V gene: TRBV21-1
D gene: .
CDR3 length: 14
J gene: TRBJ2-7

CDR3 DNA: TGTGCCAGCAGTGAAGGGGCGAGCACTCCCTACGAGCAGTACTTC
CDR3 protein: CASSEGASTPYEQYF
clone size: few
V gene: TRBV2
D gene: .
CDR3 length: 15
J gene: TRBJ2-7

CDR3 DNA: TGTGCCAGTAGTATAAGAGGCCCACAAGCCAAAAACATTCAGTACTTC
CDR3 protein: CASSIRGPQAKNIQYF
clone size: few
V gene: TRBV19
D gene: .
CDR3 length: 16
J gene: TRBJ2-4

CDR3 DNA: TGTGCCAGCAGCTGGACAGGGTACGAGCAGTACTTC
CDR3 protein: CASSWTGYEQYF
clone size: few
V gene: TRBV6-6
D gene: TRBD1
CDR3 length: 12
J gene: TRBJ2-7

CDR3 DNA: TGTGCCAGCAGCCTAGGACACGCCACGACGGAAAAACTGTTTTTT
CDR3 protein: CASSLGHATTEKLFF
clone size: few
V gene: TRBV11-2
D gene: .
CDR3 length: 15
J gene: TRBJ1-4

CDR3 DNA: TGTGCCAGCAGCTTAGGTTGGTGGGGCAGCCAACTAAACACCGGGGAGCTGTTTTTT
CDR3 protein: CASSLGWWGSQLNTGELFF
clone size: few
V gene: TRBV11-1
D gene: .
CDR3 length: 19
J gene: TRBJ2-2

CDR3 DNA: TGTGCCAGCAGTTACCCTTTCAGCGGCGAGCAGTACTTC
CDR3 protein: CASSYPFSGEQYF
clone size: few
V gene: TRBV6-5
D gene: .
CDR3 length: 13
J gene: TRBJ2-7

CDR3 DNA: TGTGCCTGGAGTGCAAAAGATACGCAGTATTTT
CDR3 protein: CAWSAKDTQYF
clone size: many
V gene: TRBV30
D gene: .
CDR3 length: 11
J gene: TRBJ2-3

CDR3 DNA: TGTGCCAGTAGTATAATTGGAGCAGACACAGATACGCAGTATTTT
CDR3 protein: CASSIIGADTDTQYF
clone size: few
V gene: TRBV19
D gene: .
CDR3 length: 15
J gene: TRBJ2-3

CDR3 DNA: TGTGCCAGCAGTAGGCAACAGGGGGTCGCCTACGAGCAGTACTTC
CDR3 protein: CASSRQQGVAYEQYF
clone size: .
V gene: TRBV6-6
D gene: TRBD1
CDR3 length: 15
J gene: TRBJ2-7

CDR3 DNA: TGCGCCAGCAGCTCCGACAGGGCCCTTACCTACACCTTC
CDR3 protein: CASSSDRALTYTF
clone size: few
V gene: TRBV5-1
D gene: TRBD1
CDR3 length: 13
J gene: TRBJ1-2

CDR3 DNA: TGTGCCTGGAGCCTGGGCGAGCAGTTCTTC
CDR3 protein: CAWSLGEQFF
clone size: many
V gene: TRBV30
D gene: .
CDR3 length: 10
J gene: TRBJ2-1

CDR3 DNA: TGTGCCAGCAGTGTACGGGGACTAGCGGGAAGCACAGATACGCAGTATTTT
CDR3 protein: CASSVRGLAGSTDTQYF
clone size: .
V gene: TRBV2
D gene: TRBD2
CDR3 length: 17
J gene: TRBJ2-3

CDR3 DNA: TGTGCCATCAGTGCCGCGACAGGACTAGCGGGAGGCTTCTGGAGGCACGAGCAGTACTTC
CDR3 protein: CAISAATGLAGGFWRHEQYF
clone size: few
V gene: TRBV10-3
D gene: TRBD2
CDR3 length: 20
J gene: TRBJ2-7

CDR3 DNA: TGTGCCTGGGCCCGGAGGCAGCTTTACAATGAGCAGTTCTTC
CDR3 protein: CAWARRQLYNEQFF
clone size: few
V gene: TRBV30
D gene: .
CDR3 length: 14
J gene: TRBJ2-1

CDR3 DNA: TGTGCCAGTAGTATTGGGGGGATAGGAGGTCAGCCCCAGCATTTT
CDR3 protein: CASSIGGIGGQPQHF
clone size: few
V gene: TRBV19
D gene: .
CDR3 length: 15
J gene: TRBJ1-5

CDR3 DNA: TGCGCCAGCAAGTTAGGGACAGGGACCTACGAGCAGTACTTC
CDR3 protein: CASKLGTGTYEQYF
clone size: .
V gene: TRBV5-1
D gene: TRBD1
CDR3 length: 14
J gene: TRBJ2-7

CDR3 DNA: TGCGCCAGCAGCCCCATTACTGGCAGGGGGGCCTACGAGCAGTACTTC
CDR3 protein: CASSPITGRGAYEQYF
clone size: .
V gene: TRBV4-1
D gene: .
CDR3 length: 16
J gene: TRBJ2-7

CDR3 DNA: TGTGCCAGCAGTGATGCAGGGGCTCGGGGAAACACCATATATTTT
CDR3 protein: CASSDAGARGNTIYF
clone size: .
V gene: TRBV25-1
D gene: .
CDR3 length: 15
J gene: TRBJ1-3

CDR3 DNA: TGTGCCAGCGAATCAGGGGCCTCGGATACGCAGTATTTT
CDR3 protein: CASESGASDTQYF
clone size: few
V gene: TRBV28
D gene: .
CDR3 length: 13
J gene: TRBJ2-3

CDR3 DNA: TGCGCCAGCAGCCAAGGAGGCAATGAGCAGTTCTTC
CDR3 protein: CASSQGGNEQFF
clone size: many
V gene: TRBV4-1
D gene: .
CDR3 length: 12
J gene: TRBJ2-1

CDR3 DNA: TGTGCCAGCACCCAACAGGGGGCAGGGTCCTACGAGCAGTACTTC
CDR3 protein: CASTQQGAGSYEQYF
clone size: .
V gene: TRBV6-4
D gene: TRBD1
CDR3 length: 15
J gene: TRBJ2-7

CDR3 DNA: TGTGCCAGCAGACGCACAGGGTCCTACGAGCAGTACTTC
CDR3 protein: CASRRTGSYEQYF
clone size: .
V gene: TRBV6-1
D gene: .
CDR3 length: 13
J gene: TRBJ2-7

CDR3 DNA: TGTGCCAGCAGCCAAAACAGAAATGGGGGCCTAACTGGCTATGGCTACACCTTC
CDR3 protein: CASSQNRNGGLTGYGYTF
clone size: .
V gene: TRBV7-3
D gene: .
CDR3 length: 18
J gene: TRBJ1-2

CDR3 DNA: TGTGCCAGCAGCCACGGACAGGGTCTTTCACCCCTCCACTTT
CDR3 protein: CASSHGQGLSPLHF
clone size: .
V gene: TRBV7-9
D gene: TRBD1
CDR3 length: 14
J gene: TRBJ1-6

CDR3 DNA: TGTGCCAGTAGTATCGTGGGCGGGATGGGCAATCAGCCCCAGCATTTT
CDR3 protein: CASSIVGGMGNQPQHF
clone size: few
V gene: TRBV19
D gene: .
CDR3 length: 16
J gene: TRBJ1-5

CDR3 DNA: TGCGCCAGCAGTTCAGGGGCCGATACGCAGTATTTT
CDR3 protein: CASSSGADTQYF
clone size: few
V gene: TRBV4-1
D gene: .
CDR3 length: 12
J gene: TRBJ2-3

CDR3 DNA: TGCGCCAGCAGCCCGGACAGGGAGGGCCAGCCCCAGCATTTT
CDR3 protein: CASSPDREGQPQHF
clone size: .
V gene: TRBV5-1
D gene: TRBD1
CDR3 length: 14
J gene: TRBJ1-5

CDR3 DNA: TGTGCCAGCAGCCCGAAGGGTCTAGCGGGGGGACATGACATTCAGTACTTC
CDR3 protein: CASSPKGLAGGHDIQYF
clone size: many
V gene: TRBV7-2
D gene: TRBD2
CDR3 length: 17
J gene: TRBJ2-4

CDR3 DNA: TGTGCCTGGAGTACCAGGACAGCGAGCTCCTACGAGCAGTACTTC
CDR3 protein: CAWSTRTASSYEQYF
clone size: .
V gene: TRBV30
D gene: .
CDR3 length: 15
J gene: TRBJ2-7

CDR3 DNA: TGTGCCAGCAGTGAAGCGCTGCGGGGGGATCTCTACGAGCAGTACTTC
CDR3 protein: CASSEALRGDLYEQYF
clone size: few
V gene: TRBV6-1
D gene: TRBD2
CDR3 length: 16
J gene: TRBJ2-7

CDR3 DNA: TGTGCCAGCAGCCCCCTTACAGGGGCGAACTATGGCTACACCTTC
CDR3 protein: CASSPLTGANYGYTF
clone size: .
V gene: TRBV25-1
D gene: TRBD1
CDR3 length: 15
J gene: TRBJ1-2

CDR3 DNA: TGTGCCAGCAGTTACTCCCGGACTAGCGGGAGACAAGAGACCCAGTACTTC
CDR3 protein: CASSYSRTSGRQETQYF
clone size: few
V gene: TRBV5-4
D gene: TRBD2
CDR3 length: 17
J gene: TRBJ2-5

CDR3 DNA: TGTGCCAGCACTCCGGGGCACAGGGTGGGGAATGAGCAGTTCTTC
CDR3 protein: CASTPGHRVGNEQFF
clone size: few
V gene: TRBV6-5
D gene: .
CDR3 length: 15
J gene: TRBJ2-1

CDR3 DNA: TGTGCCAGCAGCCAAGGGCGTACAGCGGGAGGAAGGGATGAGCAGTTCTTC
CDR3 protein: CASSQGRTAGGRDEQFF
clone size: few
V gene: TRBV4-2
D gene: TRBD2
CDR3 length: 17
J gene: TRBJ2-1

CDR3 DNA: TGCGCCAGCAGCCGGGACAGCCTGTCTTTGAACACTGAAGCTTTCTTT
CDR3 protein: CASSRDSLSLNTEAFF
clone size: .
V gene: TRBV5-1
D gene: TRBD1
CDR3 length: 16
J gene: TRBJ1-1

CDR3 DNA: TGCGCCAGCAGCTGGACAGGTCTCATGCCCTCCGCCGATGAGCAGTTCTTC
CDR3 protein: CASSWTGLMPSADEQFF
clone size: .
V gene: TRBV5-1
D gene: TRBD1
CDR3 length: 17
J gene: TRBJ2-1

CDR3 DNA: TGTGCCAGCATTACCCTAGCGGGAGGCACCTACGAGCAGTACTTC
CDR3 protein: CASITLAGGTYEQYF
clone size: few
V gene: TRBV6-1
D gene: TRBD2
CDR3 length: 15
J gene: TRBJ2-7

CDR3 DNA: TGTGCCAGCCAATTTCCGGGACAGGGAAACTATGGCTACACCTTC
CDR3 protein: CASQFPGQGNYGYTF
clone size: .
V gene: TRBV6-5
D gene: TRBD1
CDR3 length: 15
J gene: TRBJ1-2

CDR3 DNA: TGCGCCAGCAGCTTGCGGACAGTGAACACCGGGGAGCTGTTTTTT
CDR3 protein: CASSLRTVNTGELFF
clone size: .
V gene: TRBV5-1
D gene: .
CDR3 length: 15
J gene: TRBJ2-2

CDR3 DNA: TGTGCCAGCTCACCGGGGACAGCCCAGGAGTCCTTTGGCTACACCTTC
CDR3 protein: CASSPGTAQESFGYTF
clone size: few
V gene: TRBV18
D gene: TRBD1
CDR3 length: 16
J gene: TRBJ1-2

CDR3 DNA: TGTGCCATCAGCCAGACGGAGGGCACCGGGGAGCTGTTTTTT
CDR3 protein: CAISQTEGTGELFF
clone size: few
V gene: TRBV10-3
D gene: .
CDR3 length: 14
J gene: TRBJ2-2

CDR3 DNA: TGCGCCAGCAGCCACACCCCTAATCAGCCCCAGCATTTT
CDR3 protein: CASSHTPNQPQHF
clone size: .
V gene: TRBV5-1
D gene: .
CDR3 length: 13
J gene: TRBJ1-5

CDR3 DNA: TGTGCCAGTAGTGCGACAGGGAACACTGAAGCTTTCTTT
CDR3 protein: CASSATGNTEAFF
clone size: few
V gene: TRBV19
D gene: .
CDR3 length: 13
J gene: TRBJ1-1

CDR3 DNA: TGTGCCAGCAGCATGAGGACAGCGAGGAACACTGAAGCTTTCTTT
CDR3 protein: CASSMRTARNTEAFF
clone size: .
V gene: TRBV7-2
D gene: .
CDR3 length: 15
J gene: TRBJ1-1

CDR3 DNA: TGCGCCAGCAGCCAAGTGGTGGTACGGACAGGAGCCACCGGGGAGCTGTTTTTT
CDR3 protein: CASSQVVVRTGATGELFF
clone size: few
V gene: TRBV4-1
D gene: TRBD1
CDR3 length: 18
J gene: TRBJ2-2

CDR3 DNA: TGTGCCTGGAGGGACAGGGGGGGCTCTGGGGCCAACGTCCTGACTTTC
CDR3 protein: CAWRDRGGSGANVLTF
clone size: .
V gene: TRBV30
D gene: TRBD1
CDR3 length: 16
J gene: TRBJ2-6

CDR3 DNA: TGTGCCAGTAGTATAGCGGGGGGAAGCTACACCTTC
CDR3 protein: CASSIAGGSYTF
clone size: .
V gene: TRBV19
D gene: .
CDR3 length: 12
J gene: TRBJ1-2

CDR3 DNA: TGTGCCAGCAGTTACTCGATCGGGGGAGGAGGCTATGGCTACACCTTC
CDR3 protein: CASSYSIGGGGYGYTF
clone size: few
V gene: TRBV6-5
D gene: .
CDR3 length: 16
J gene: TRBJ1-2

CDR3 DNA: TGTGCCATCAGTGGACAGGGGGCCGGGAACACTGAAGCTTTCTTT
CDR3 protein: CAISGQGAGNTEAFF
clone size: few
V gene: TRBV10-3
D gene: TRBD1
CDR3 length: 15
J gene: TRBJ1-1

CDR3 DNA: TGCAGCGCTGGGGACAGGCGCTACGAGCAGTACTTC
CDR3 protein: CSAGDRRYEQYF
clone size: .
V gene: TRBV29-1
D gene: TRBD1
CDR3 length: 12
J gene: TRBJ2-7

CDR3 DNA: TGTGCCAGCAGCGTAGTTGGCAGGAACACTGAAGCTTTCTTT
CDR3 protein: CASSVVGRNTEAFF
clone size: .
V gene: TRBV9
D gene: .
CDR3 length: 14
J gene: TRBJ1-1

CDR3 DNA: TGTGCCAGCAGCGCCGTCCCCGGACAGGGACTCTATGGCTACACCTTC
CDR3 protein: CASSAVPGQGLYGYTF
clone size: .
V gene: TRBV9
D gene: TRBD1
CDR3 length: 16
J gene: TRBJ1-2

CDR3 DNA: TGCGCCAGCAGCTATGGACTAGCGGGACCGGATGAGCAGTTCTTC
CDR3 protein: CASSYGLAGPDEQFF
clone size: .
V gene: TRBV5-1
D gene: TRBD2
CDR3 length: 15
J gene: TRBJ2-1

CDR3 DNA: TGTGCCAGCAGTCTCCGGGACATAAATCAGCCCCAGCATTTT
CDR3 protein: CASSLRDINQPQHF
clone size: few
V gene: TRBV28
D gene: .
CDR3 length: 14
J gene: TRBJ1-5